This TCR beta chain was recovered during a study of shared clonotypes between healthy human individuals. For the study at large: CD4 naive cells filled three plates per donor, CD4 memory three, CD8 naive two and CD8 memory one. Study findings and constraints: Investigators collected only blood, and repertoires in tissues likely differ. Naive CD4 clonotypes were shared across a handful of donors at roughly 5.5%.

As for this clone: Its cognate antigen is unknown.

From germline, CDR1 is MNHNS and CDR2 SASEGT. The CDR3 has 15 residues. The germline V and J ends were trimmed by 3 bases and 2 bases, with 11 bases remaining between them. The material for each subset, its genomic DNA, was split evenly across several immunoSEQ plates. Clones were sequenced by immunoSEQ multiplex PCR, and TCRdb holds only the in-frame ones, with some missing. The data show millions of clones, with more than 80% seen just once and about 0.13% held by the top ten. Sequencing was carried out using naive CD4+ T cells sorted from blood. The sample's subset: CD45RA+ positively selected. This sequence joins TRBV6-1 and TRBJ1-5, with no clear D. The source of this sequence is a man aged 18 to 35 in good health. The CDR3 DNA is TGTGCCAGCAGTGAGAGAGAATCGGGCAATCAGCCCCAGCATTTT. Amino acid sequence: CASSERESGNQPQHF.